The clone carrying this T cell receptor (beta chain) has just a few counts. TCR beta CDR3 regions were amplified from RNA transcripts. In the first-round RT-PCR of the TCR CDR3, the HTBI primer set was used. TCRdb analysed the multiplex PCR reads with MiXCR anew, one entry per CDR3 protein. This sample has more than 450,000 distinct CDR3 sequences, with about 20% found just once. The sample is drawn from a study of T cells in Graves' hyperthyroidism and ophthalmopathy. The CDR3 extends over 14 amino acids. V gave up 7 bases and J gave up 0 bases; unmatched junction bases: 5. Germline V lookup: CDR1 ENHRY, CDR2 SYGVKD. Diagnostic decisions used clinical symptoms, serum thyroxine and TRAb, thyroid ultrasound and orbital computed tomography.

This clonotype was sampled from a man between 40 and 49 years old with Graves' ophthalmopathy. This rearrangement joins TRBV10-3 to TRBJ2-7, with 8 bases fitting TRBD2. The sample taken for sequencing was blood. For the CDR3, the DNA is TGTGCCATCAAGGGGAGCGGGGGCTCCTACGAGCAGTACTTC. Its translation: CAIKGSGGSYEQYF.